What follows is one TCR beta chain and its context. The record originates from a study of blood T cell repertoires in COVID-19. The CDR3 runs 16 residues. From germline, CDR1 is LGHNA and CDR2 YNFKEQ. V was clipped by 5 bases and J by 5 bases; unmatched bases: 10. As originally analysed: Reference gene primer amplification in the assay estimated nucleated cell counts. Libraries were prepared by immunoSEQ multiplex PCR; TCRdb keeps only in-frame clonotypes and omits some of them. V and J calls plus clone size are reproduced from that table; the DNA served to infer D and trimming. The table shows some 50,000 clones, with about 85% occurring only once.

The sequence was collected from a human donor in a cohort sampled during active COVID-19. The chain links TRBV4-2 to TRBJ2-3; TRBD2 matches 10 bases. The source material was peripheral blood. DNA for the CDR3: TGTGCCAGCAGCATCGGGAGCGGGGGGGCCGGAGATACGCAGTATTTT. Translated: CASSIGSGGAGDTQYF.